This TCR beta chain derives from a study of HIV-infected patients and healthy controls. This clonotype was counted many times. This CDR3 comprises 14 residues. Germline assignment: CDR1 SGDLS and CDR2 YYNGEE. Trimming left V 3 bases short and J 1 base short, with 10 bases between. TCRdb re-called the 5' RACE reads through MiXCR, storing one row per CDR3 protein. The table lists tens of thousands of distinct CDR3 sequences, around 17% of them singletons. The clonotype originates from a human donor in good health. The sequenced sample consisted of CD4+ T cells from blood. The V call is TRBV9, the J call TRBJ1-1; a weak D match, TRBD1 (6 bases). For the CDR3, the DNA is TGTGCCAGCAGCGAGGGGGGGAAGAACACTGAAGCTTTCTTT. It is translated as CASSEGGKNTEAFF.